This T cell receptor (beta chain) was retrieved from a study of response to subunit inactivated influenza vaccine. There are many counts of this clonotype. MiXCR, applied by TCRdb to the RT-PCR reads, yields one record per CDR3 protein. The sample consists of hundreds of thousands of distinct CDR3 sequences, more than 15% of them appearing once. V was pared by 6 bases and J by 0 bases, with 4 bases of the junction left unmatched. CDR3 length: 15 amino acids. The chain couples TRBV12-3 or TRBV12-4 to TRBJ2-7; 11 positions match TRBD2. This clonotype was sampled from a man aged 50 to 69 who received an inactivated influenza vaccine. Source: CD4+ T cells sorted from PBMCs, taken less than 30 months after vaccination. CDR3 sequence reads: CASSRGLAGSYEQYF. The CDR3, as DNA: TGTGCCAGCAGCCGAGGACTAGCGGGCTCCTACGAGCAGTACTTC.